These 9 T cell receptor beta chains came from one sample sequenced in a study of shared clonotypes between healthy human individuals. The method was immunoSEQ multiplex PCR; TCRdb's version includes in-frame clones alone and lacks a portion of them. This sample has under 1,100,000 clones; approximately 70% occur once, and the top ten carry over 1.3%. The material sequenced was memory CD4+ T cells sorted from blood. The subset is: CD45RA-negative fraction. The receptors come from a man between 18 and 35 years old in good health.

CDR3 amino acids: CASSLRGRDGGYTF. CDR3 sequence (DNA): TGTGCCAGCAGCTTAAGGGGCCGGGATGGTGGCTACACCTTC. The J gene is TRBJ1-2, the V gene TRBV11-2, with D perhaps TRBD1 (5 bases). V was cut by 2 bases and J by 7 bases, with 14 bases left in between. The CDR3 is 14 residues long. Germline CDR1 and CDR2: SGHAT and FQNNGV.

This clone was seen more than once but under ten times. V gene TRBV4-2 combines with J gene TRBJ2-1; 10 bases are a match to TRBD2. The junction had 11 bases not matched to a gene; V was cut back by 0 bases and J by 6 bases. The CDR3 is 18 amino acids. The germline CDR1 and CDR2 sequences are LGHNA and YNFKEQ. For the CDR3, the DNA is TGTGCCAGCAGCCAAGAATCGTTAGCGGGGGGCGGATTCAATGAGCAGTTCTTC. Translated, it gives CASSQESLAGGGFNEQFF.

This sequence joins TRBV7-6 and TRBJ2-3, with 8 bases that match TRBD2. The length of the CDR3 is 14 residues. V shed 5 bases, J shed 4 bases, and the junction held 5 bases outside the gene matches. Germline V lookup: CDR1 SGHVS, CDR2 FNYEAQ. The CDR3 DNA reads TGTGCCAGCAGCCTAGGACTAGCTCCAGATACGCAGTATTTT. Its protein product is CASSLGLAPDTQYF.

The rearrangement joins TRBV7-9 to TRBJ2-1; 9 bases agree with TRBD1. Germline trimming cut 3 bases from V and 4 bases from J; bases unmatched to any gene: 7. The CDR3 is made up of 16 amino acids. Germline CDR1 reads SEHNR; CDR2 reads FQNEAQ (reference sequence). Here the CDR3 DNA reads TGTGCCAGCAGCTTCCCGGGACAGGGTGGGTACAATGAGCAGTTCTTC. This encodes CASSFPGQGGYNEQFF.

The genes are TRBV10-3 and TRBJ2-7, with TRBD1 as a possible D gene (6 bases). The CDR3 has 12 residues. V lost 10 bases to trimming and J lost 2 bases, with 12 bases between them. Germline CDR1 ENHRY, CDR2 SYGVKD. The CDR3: CATGDKPYEQYF. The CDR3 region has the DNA TGTGCCACAGGGGACAAGCCCTACGAGCAGTACTTC.

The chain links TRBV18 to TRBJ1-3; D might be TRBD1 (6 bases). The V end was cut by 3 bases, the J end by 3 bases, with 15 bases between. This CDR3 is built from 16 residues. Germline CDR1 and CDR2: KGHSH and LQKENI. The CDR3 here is CASSPAQGTIGNTIYF. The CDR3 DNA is TGTGCCAGCTCACCGGCTCAGGGGACTATTGGAAACACCATATATTTT.

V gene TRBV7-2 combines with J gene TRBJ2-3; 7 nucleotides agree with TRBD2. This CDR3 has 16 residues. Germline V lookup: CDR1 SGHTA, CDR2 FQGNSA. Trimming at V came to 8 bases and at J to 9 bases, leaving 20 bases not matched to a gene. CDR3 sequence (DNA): TGTGCCAGCGGTGGAGGGCCGGGAGGACCTTTGGGGACGCAGTATTTT. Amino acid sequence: CASGGGPGGPLGTQYF.

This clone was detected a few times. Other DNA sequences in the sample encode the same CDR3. CDR3 residues: CASSQDWDSNQPQHF. The DNA of the CDR3 is TGCGCCAGCAGCCAGGACTGGGATAGCAATCAGCCCCAGCATTTT. The chain joins TRBV4-3 to TRBJ1-5; no definite D call. Trimming stripped 3 bases from V and 0 bases from J, with 9 bases between. CDR3 size: 15 residues. Germline V gene sequence: CDR1 LGHNA, CDR2 YSLEER.

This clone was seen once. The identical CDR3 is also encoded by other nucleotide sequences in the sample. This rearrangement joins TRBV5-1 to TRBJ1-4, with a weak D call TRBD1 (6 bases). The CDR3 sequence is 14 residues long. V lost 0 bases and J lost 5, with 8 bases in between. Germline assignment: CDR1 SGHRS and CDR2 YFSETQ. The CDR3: CASSLEGGNEKLFF. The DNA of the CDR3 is TGCGCCAGCAGCTTGGAAGGGGGGAATGAAAAACTGTTTTTT. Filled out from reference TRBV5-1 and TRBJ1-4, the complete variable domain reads KAGVTQTPRYLIKTRGQQVTLSCSPISGHRSVSWYQQTPGQGLQFLFEYFSETQRNKGNFPGRFSGRQFSNSRSEMNVSTLELGDSALYLCASSLEGGNEKLFFGSGTQLSVL.